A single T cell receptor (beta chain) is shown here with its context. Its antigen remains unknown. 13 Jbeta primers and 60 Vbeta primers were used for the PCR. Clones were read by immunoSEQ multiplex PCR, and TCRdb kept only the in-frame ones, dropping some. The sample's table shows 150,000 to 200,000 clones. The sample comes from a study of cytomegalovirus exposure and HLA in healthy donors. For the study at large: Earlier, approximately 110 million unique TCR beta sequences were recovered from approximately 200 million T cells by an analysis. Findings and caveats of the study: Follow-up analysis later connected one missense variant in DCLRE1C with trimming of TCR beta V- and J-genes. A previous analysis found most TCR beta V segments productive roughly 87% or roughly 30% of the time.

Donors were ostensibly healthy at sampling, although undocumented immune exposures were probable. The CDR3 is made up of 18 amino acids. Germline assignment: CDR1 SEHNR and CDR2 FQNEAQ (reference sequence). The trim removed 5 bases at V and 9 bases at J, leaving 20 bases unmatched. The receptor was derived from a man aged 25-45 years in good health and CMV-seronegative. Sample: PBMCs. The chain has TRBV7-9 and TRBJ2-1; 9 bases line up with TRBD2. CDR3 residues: CASSPRSSLAGARTEQFF. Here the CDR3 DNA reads TGTGCCAGCAGCCCAAGATCCTCTTTAGCGGGAGCTCGGACTGAGCAGTTCTTC.